Below, one T cell receptor (beta chain) is given with its context. Antigen: not known. This entry belongs to a study of siplizumab effects on memory and regulatory T cells. Per the germline V gene, CDR1 is SGHNT and CDR2 is YENEEA. V gave up 0 bases and J gave up 2 bases, with 14 bases separating them. There are 16 residues in the CDR3. Repertoires were generated with immunoSEQ multiplex PCR, while TCRdb's copy carries only in-frame clones and drops some. The table lists more than 95,000 clones, 93% of them singletons, with approximately 0.58% in the top ten. Study observations and caveats: The mapping of alloreactive clones to unstimulated subsets covered only a minor fraction of them. Greater diversity than memory cells seemed evident in naive T cells, which also appeared to be major alloresponse contributors.

This TCR was sampled from a human donor in good health. The chain recombines TRBV11-3 with TRBJ2-7; a weak D match, TRBD2 (6 bases). Sequenced input: Tregs sorted from blood. The CDR3 sequence is CASSLDLGTGAYEQYF. The DNA of the CDR3 is TGTGCCAGCAGCTTAGATCTTGGGACGGGGGCCTACGAGCAGTACTTC.